This T cell receptor beta chain came from a study of T cell responses to AZD1222 COVID-19 vaccine. The study, taken as a whole, reports: Scientists sampled the repertoires only once the peak T cell response had passed.

Trimming cost V 5 bases and J 12 bases, with 10 bases left between them. CDR1 is MNHEY, CDR2 SVGAGI, per germline. The CDR3 is made up of 11 amino acids. Clones were sequenced by immunoSEQ multiplex PCR, and TCRdb holds only the in-frame ones, with some missing. Of around 110,000 clones in the sample, roughly 90% were seen once. A note on this clone: Antigen unknown.

The chain joins TRBV6-5 to TRBJ1-4; D may be TRBD1 (5 bases). Sequences were derived from peripheral blood, sampled on day 0 of AZD1222 vaccination. The clonotype originates from an adult in good health. CDR3 sequence reads: CASSKGTELFF. The CDR3 bases are TGTGCCAGCAGTAAGGGGACGGAACTGTTTTTT.